This T cell receptor beta chain was identified during a study of blood T cell repertoires in COVID-19. Study-level background: T cells, B-cell-depleted T cells, or PBMCs supplied cDNA or gDNA.

Authors' processing steps: It was from reference gene primer amplification that nucleated cell counts were estimated. Profiled with immunoSEQ multiplex PCR; TCRdb holds only in-frame clones, not every one. Clone size and V and J calls were adopted from that table, with D and trimming inferred from the DNA. The sample yields approximately 130,000 clones, 75% to 90% seen once. The germline gives CDR1 SGHTA, CDR2 FQGNSA. The CDR3 is 11 residues long. Trimming stripped 7 bases from V and 8 bases from J, with 8 bases between. The sequenced material came from peripheral blood. This sequence was found in a man aged 50-60 years with active COVID-19. The rearrangement uses TRBV7-2 and TRBJ2-2; the D is unclear. CDR3 loop: CASTPRGELFF. The CDR3 bases are TGTGCCAGCACCCCTCGGGGGGAGCTGTTTTTT.